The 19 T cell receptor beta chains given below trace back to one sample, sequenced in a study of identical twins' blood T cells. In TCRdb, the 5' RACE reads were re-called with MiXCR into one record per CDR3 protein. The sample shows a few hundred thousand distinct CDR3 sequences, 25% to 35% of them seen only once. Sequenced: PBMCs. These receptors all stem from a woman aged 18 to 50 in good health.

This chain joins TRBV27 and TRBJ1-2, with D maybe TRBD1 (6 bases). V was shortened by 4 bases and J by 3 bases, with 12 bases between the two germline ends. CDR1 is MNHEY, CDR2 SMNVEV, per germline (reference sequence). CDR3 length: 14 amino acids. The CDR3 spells CASSSRTDHYGYTF. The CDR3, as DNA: TGTGCCAGCAGTTCCCGGACAGATCACTATGGCTACACCTTC.

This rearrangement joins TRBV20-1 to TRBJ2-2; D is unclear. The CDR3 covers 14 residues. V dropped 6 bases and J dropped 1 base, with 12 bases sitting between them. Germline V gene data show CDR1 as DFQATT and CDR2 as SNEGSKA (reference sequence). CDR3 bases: TGCAGTGCCTGCGGACCGGTGAACACCGGGGAGCTGTTTTTT. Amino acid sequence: CSACGPVNTGELFF.

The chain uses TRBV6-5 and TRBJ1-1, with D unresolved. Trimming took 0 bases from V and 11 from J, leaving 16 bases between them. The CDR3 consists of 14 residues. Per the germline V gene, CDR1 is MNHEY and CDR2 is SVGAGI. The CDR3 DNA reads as TGTGCCAGCAGTTACTCGACGGGTTCTCGCTTGGCTTTCTTT. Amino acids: CASSYSTGSRLAFF.

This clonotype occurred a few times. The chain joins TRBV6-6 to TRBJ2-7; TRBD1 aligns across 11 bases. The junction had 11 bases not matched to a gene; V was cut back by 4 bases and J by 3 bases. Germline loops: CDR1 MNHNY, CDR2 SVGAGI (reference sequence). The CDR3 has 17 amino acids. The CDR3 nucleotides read TGTGCCAGCAGTTCGAACATCGGACAGGGGGCCTTCTACGAGCAGTACTTC. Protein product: CASSSNIGQGAFYEQYF.

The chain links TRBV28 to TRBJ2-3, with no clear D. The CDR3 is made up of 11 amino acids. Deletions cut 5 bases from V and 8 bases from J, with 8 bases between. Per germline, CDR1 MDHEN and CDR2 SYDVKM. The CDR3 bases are TGTGCCAGCAGTCGGGTCGGTACGCAGTATTTT. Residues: CASSRVGTQYF.

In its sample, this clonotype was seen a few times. CDR3 residues: CASSRWDTEAFF. CDR3 DNA: TGTGCCAGCTCGAGGTGGGACACTGAAGCTTTCTTT. The genes are TRBV18 and TRBJ1-1; D uncertain. Trimming pared 6 bases from V and 3 bases from J, leaving 8 bases between. The CDR3 consists of 12 residues. The V gene's germline CDR1 is KGHSH and CDR2 LQKENI.

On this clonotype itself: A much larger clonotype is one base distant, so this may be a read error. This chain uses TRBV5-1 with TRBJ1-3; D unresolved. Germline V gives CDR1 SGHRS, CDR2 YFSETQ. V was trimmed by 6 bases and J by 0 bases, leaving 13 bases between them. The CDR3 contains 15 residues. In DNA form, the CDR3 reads TGCGCCAGCATCATAGGACTCAGCTCTGGAAACACCATATATTTT. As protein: CASIIGLSSGNTIYF.

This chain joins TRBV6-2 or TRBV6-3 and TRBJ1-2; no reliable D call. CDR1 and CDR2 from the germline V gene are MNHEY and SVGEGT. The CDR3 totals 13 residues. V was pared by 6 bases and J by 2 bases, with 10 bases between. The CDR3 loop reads CASRRRQNYGYTF. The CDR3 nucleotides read TGTGCCAGCAGAAGACGACAAAACTATGGCTACACCTTC.

The CDR3 region is CAISGGLPTSTDTQYF. Here the CDR3 DNA reads TGTGCCATATCAGGGGGCCTCCCCACTAGCACAGATACGCAGTATTTT. V usage is TRBV10-3 and J usage is TRBJ2-3, with 8 positions matching TRBD1. This CDR3 comprises 16 residues. Trimming cost V 9 bases and J 0 bases; bases outside gene matches: 11. Germline assignment: CDR1 ENHRY and CDR2 SYGVKD.

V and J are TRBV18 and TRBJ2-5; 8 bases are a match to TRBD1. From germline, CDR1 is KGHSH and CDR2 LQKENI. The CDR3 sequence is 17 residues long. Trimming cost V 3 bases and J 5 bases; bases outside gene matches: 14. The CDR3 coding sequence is TGTGCCAGCTCACCTAAACAAAGGACAGGGCCAGGGGAGACCCAGTACTTC. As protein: CASSPKQRTGPGETQYF. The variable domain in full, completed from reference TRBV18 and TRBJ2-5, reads NAGVMQNPRHLVRRRGQEARLRCSPMKGHSHVYWYRQLPEEGLKFMVYLQKENIIDESGMPKERFSAEFPKEGPSILRIQQVVRGDSAAYFCASSPKQRTGPGETQYFGPGTRLLVL.

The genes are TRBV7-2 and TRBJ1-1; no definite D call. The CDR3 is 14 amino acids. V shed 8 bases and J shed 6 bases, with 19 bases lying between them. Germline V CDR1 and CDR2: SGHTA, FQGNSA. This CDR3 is CASGSLGELSEAFF. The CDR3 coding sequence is TGTGCCAGCGGCTCCCTCGGGGAATTATCTGAAGCTTTCTTT. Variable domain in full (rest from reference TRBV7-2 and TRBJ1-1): GAGVSQSPSNKVTEKGKDVELRCDPISGHTALYWYRQSLGQGLEFLIYFQGNSAPDKSGLPSDRFSAERTGGSVSTLTIQRTQQEDSAVYLCASGSLGELSEAFFGQGTRLTVV.

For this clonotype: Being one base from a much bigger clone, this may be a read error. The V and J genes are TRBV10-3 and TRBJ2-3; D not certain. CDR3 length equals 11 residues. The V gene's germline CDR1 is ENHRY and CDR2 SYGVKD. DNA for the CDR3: TGTGCCATCATTGAGTCGGATACGCAGTATTTT. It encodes CAIIESDTQYF.

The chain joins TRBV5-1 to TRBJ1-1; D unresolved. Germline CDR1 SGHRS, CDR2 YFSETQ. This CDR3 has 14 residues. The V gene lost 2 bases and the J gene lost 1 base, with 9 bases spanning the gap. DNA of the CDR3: TGCGCCAGCAGCTTAAGGGTATGGAACACTGAAGCTTTCTTT. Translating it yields CASSLRVWNTEAFF.

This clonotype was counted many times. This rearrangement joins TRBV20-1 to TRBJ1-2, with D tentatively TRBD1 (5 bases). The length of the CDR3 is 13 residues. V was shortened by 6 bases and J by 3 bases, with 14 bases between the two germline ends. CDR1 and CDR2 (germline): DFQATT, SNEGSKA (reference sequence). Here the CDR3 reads CSAEGRAYYGYTF. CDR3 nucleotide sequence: TGCAGTGCCGAAGGCAGGGCGTACTATGGCTACACCTTC.

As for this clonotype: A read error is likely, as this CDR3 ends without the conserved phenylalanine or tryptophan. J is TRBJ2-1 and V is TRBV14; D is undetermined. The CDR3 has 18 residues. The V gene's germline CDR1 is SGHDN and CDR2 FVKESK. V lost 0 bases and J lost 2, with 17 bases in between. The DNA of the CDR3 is TGTGCCAGCAGCCAAGAGGCCTTTGCCAGAGGCCCCTACAATGAGCAGTTCCTC. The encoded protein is CASSQEAFARGPYNEQFL.

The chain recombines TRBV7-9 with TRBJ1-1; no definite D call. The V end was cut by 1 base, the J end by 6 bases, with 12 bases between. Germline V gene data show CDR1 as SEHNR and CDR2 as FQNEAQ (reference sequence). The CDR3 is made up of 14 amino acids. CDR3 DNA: TGTGCCAGCAGCTTAGGTCAGAGGTCTCCTGAAGCTTTCTTT. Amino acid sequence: CASSLGQRSPEAFF.

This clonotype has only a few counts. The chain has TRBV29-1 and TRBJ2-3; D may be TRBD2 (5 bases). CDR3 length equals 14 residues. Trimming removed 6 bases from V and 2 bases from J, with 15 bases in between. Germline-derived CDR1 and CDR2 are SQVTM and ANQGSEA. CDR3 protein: CSVVLEMHTDTQYF. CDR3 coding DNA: TGCAGCGTAGTACTAGAAATGCACACAGATACGCAGTATTTT.

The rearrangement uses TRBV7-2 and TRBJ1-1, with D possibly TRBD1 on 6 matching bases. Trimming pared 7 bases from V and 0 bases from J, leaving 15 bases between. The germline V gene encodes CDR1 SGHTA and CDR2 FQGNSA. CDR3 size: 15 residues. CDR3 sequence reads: CASNDRTVLNTEAFF. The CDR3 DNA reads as TGTGCCAGCAACGACCGGACAGTTCTGAACACTGAAGCTTTCTTT. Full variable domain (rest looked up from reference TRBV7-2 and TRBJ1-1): GAGVSQSPSNKVTEKGKDVELRCDPISGHTALYWYRQSLGQGLEFLIYFQGNSAPDKSGLPSDRFSAERTGGSVSTLTIQRTQQEDSAVYLCASNDRTVLNTEAFFGQGTRLTVV.

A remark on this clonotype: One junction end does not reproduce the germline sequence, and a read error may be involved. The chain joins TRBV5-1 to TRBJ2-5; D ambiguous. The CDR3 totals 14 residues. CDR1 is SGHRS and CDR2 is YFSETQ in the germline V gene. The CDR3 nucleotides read TGCGCCAGCAGCTTGCAGCTATTTGAAGAGACCCATTACTTC. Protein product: CASSLQLFEETHYF.